This T cell receptor beta chain was observed in a study of Ad26.COV2.S vaccination and SARS-CoV-2 variants. Whole-study findings and limits: Vaccinated individuals (as opposed to placebo recipients) had higher spike-specific TCR breadth. Similar non-spike TCR breadth was seen in vaccine and placebo recipients. Reports say spike-specific CD8+ and CD4+ T cell responses covered substantial breadth after vaccination. Analytic work on TCR breadth and depth might have understated the full extent of total T cell responses.

Trimming removed 3 bases at V and 5 bases at J, with 7 bases between. Germline loops: CDR1 LNHDA, CDR2 SQIVND (reference sequence). This CDR3 is built from 13 residues. For this clone: Its antigen is unidentified.

Only in-frame clones appear in the TCRdb table, and some are missing; sequencing was by immunoSEQ multiplex PCR. This sample carries 180,000 or so clones, roughly 85% of them seen once, and the ten largest clones take less than 6%. V is TRBV19 and J is TRBJ2-2, with D hard to call. The specimen was peripheral blood, collected after recovery from COVID-19. The sequence was collected from a human donor who had recovered from COVID-19. This chain's CDR3 is CASSILGTGELFF. CDR3 in DNA: TGTGCCAGTAGTATTTTGGGAACCGGGGAGCTGTTTTTT.